The T cell receptor beta chain described here comes from a study of OX40 agonist ivuxolimab in advanced cancers. Whole-study context: Dose-escalation subjects each had hepatocellular carcinoma, melanoma, renal cell or head and neck cancer.

Overall study results and limits: CD4+ T cells averaged fewer expanded clones than CD8+ T cells.

Profiled with immunoSEQ multiplex PCR; TCRdb holds only in-frame clones, not every one. Of 77,000 or so clones in the sample, roughly 90% are singletons; the top ten hold roughly a tenth. On this clone: Its antigen is unknown.

Blood specimens came from baseline, cycle 4 day 1, and cycle 7 day 1. The receptor was derived from an adult with an advanced solid tumor such as melanoma, head and neck, liver or kidney cancer. The sequencing used CD4+ or CD8+ T cells sorted from blood, collected in a trial of the OX40 agonist ivuxolimab.

The CDR3 DNA follows: TGTGCCAGCAGTGCAGTTCCCGCTGCAACTAATGAAAAACTGTTTTTT. Translating it yields CASSAVPAATNEKLFF. The gene calls are TRBV27 and TRBJ1-4; D unresolved. Germline V lookup: CDR1 MNHEY, CDR2 SMNVEV (reference sequence). Deletions cut 5 bases from V and 0 bases from J, with 13 bases between. CDR3 length equals 16 residues.